This TCR beta chain comes out of a study of graft-versus-host responses after intestinal transplantation. The overall study: Isolated intestinal, liver-intestinal, or multivisceral transplants were what recipients had. Tacrolimus and steroids were given for around three years to all recipients after anti-thymocyte globulin induction. Regarding the study as a whole: High graft-versus-host to host-versus-graft clonal ratios were found in allografts of patients who had graft-donor T cell macrochimerism. GvH clonotypes were identified within recipient marrow, with a subset emerging first in ileum or blood.

TCRdb's table, derived via immunoSEQ multiplex PCR, lists solely in-frame clones and lacks some. The table shows roughly 56,000 clones, with 91% occurring only once. Points on this clone: The antigen is unknown.

The V end was cut by 3 bases, the J end by 5 bases, with 14 bases between. The CDR3 is 15 residues long. Germline assignment: CDR1 MDHEN and CDR2 SYDVKM. V and J are TRBV28 and TRBJ2-1; D not certain. Sequenced here: PBMCs, sampled around 120 days after intestinal transplantation. The source is a human patient who received an intestinal transplant, so some T cells may come from the graft donor. The CDR3 loop reads CASSLMVALDNEQFF. The DNA of the CDR3 is TGTGCCAGCAGTTTGATGGTAGCCTTGGACAATGAGCAGTTCTTC.